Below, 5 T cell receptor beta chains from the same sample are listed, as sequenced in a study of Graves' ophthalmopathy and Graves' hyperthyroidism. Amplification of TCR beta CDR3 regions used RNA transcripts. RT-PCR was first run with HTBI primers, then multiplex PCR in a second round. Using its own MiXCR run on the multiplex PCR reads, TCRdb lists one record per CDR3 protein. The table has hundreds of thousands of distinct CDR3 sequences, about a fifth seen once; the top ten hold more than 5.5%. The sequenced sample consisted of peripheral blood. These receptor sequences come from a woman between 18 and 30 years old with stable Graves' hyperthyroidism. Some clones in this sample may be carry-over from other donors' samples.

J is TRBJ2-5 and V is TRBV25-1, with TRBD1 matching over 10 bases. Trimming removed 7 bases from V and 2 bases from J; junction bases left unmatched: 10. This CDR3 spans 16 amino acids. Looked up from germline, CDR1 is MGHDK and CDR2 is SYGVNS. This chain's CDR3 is CASTAGDRGIQETQYF. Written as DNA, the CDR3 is TGTGCCAGCACGGCAGGGGACAGGGGAATTCAAGAGACCCAGTACTTC.

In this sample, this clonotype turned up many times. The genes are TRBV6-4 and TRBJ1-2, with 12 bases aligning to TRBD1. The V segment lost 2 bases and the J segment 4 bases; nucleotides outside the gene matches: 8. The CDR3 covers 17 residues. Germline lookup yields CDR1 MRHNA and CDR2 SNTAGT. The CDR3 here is CASSDEGTGGAFYGYTF. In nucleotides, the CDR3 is TGTGCCAGCAGTGACGAAGGGACAGGGGGCGCGTTCTATGGCTACACCTTC.

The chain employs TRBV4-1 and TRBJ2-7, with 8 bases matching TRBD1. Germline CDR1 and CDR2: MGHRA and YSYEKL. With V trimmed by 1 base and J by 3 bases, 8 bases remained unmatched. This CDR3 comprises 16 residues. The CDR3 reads CASSQGRTGPYYEQYF. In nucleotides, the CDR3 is TGCGCCAGCAGCCAAGGGCGGACAGGGCCATACTACGAGCAGTACTTC.

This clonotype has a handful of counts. CDR3 residues: CASSPQGTSGNTIYF. In DNA, the CDR3 is TGTGCCAGCTCACCACAGGGGACCTCTGGAAACACCATATATTTT. The chain combines TRBV18 with TRBJ1-3, with a possible D match to TRBD1 (5 bases). V was shortened by 1 base and J by 0 bases, with 7 bases between the two germline ends. The CDR3 has 15 residues. Germline V lookup: CDR1 KGHSH, CDR2 LQKENI.

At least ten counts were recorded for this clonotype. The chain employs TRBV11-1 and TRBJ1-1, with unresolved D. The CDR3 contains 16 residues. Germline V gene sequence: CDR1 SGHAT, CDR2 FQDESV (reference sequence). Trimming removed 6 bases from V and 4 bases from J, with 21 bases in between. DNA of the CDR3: TGTGCCAGCAGACCTCCCCCGGGGAGGGAAGTCACTGAAGCTTTCTTT. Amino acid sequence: CASRPPPGREVTEAFF.